The 25 T cell receptor beta chains presented below share a single source sample, sequenced in a study of CD8+ T cells in alopecia areata. Extraction of RNA preceded its reverse transcription into cDNA, which served as the sequencing template. Using immunoSEQ multiplex PCR, the repertoire was profiled, and TCRdb retains in-frame clones only, with some absent. The sample shows approximately 59,000 clones, roughly 44% of them seen only once. The starting material was CD8+ T cells sorted from blood, obtained at week 0. The receptors were gathered from a human donor with alopecia areata.

This clone has just a few counts. The genes are TRBV7-9 and TRBJ2-5, with no clear D. V gave up 1 base and J gave up 3 bases, with 12 bases separating them. The CDR3 has 15 amino acids. Germline loops: CDR1 SEHNR, CDR2 FQNEAQ (reference sequence). The CDR3 coding sequence is TGTGCCAGCAGCTTAGGGTCGGCCTTGGAAGAGACCCAGTACTTC. This gives the protein CASSLGSALEETQYF.

The V and J genes are TRBV29-1 and TRBJ2-2; D not certain. Trimming took off 3 bases at V and 1 base at J, with 3 bases between the two ends. Germline CDR1 SQVTM, CDR2 ANQGSEA. This CDR3 contains 12 residues. The CDR3 sequence: CSVEGNTGELFF. For the CDR3, the DNA is TGCAGCGTTGAGGGGAACACCGGGGAGCTGTTTTTT.

This chain links TRBV5-1 with TRBJ1-5, with a weak D call TRBD1 (5 bases). CDR3 length: 16 residues. The germline V and J ends were trimmed by 4 bases and 4 bases, with 18 bases remaining between them. Germline-derived CDR1 and CDR2 are SGHRS and YFSETQ. The CDR3: CASSLVPLGGNQPQHF. CDR3 DNA: TGCGCCAGCAGCCTCGTCCCCCTGGGGGGGAATCAGCCCCAGCATTTT.

This chain joins TRBV29-1 and TRBJ2-1, with D tentatively TRBD1 (5 bases). The length of the CDR3 is 14 residues. Germline V gives CDR1 SQVTM, CDR2 ANQGSEA. Trimming removed 0 bases at V and 3 bases at J, with 9 bases between. CDR3 in DNA: TGCAGCGTTGAAGATCAGGGCTTCTACAATGAGCAGTTCTTC. It specifies CSVEDQGFYNEQFF.

The chain employs TRBV29-1 and TRBJ2-7, with a weak D call TRBD1 (6 bases). Deletions cut 3 bases from V and 5 bases from J, with 17 bases between. Germline V CDR1 and CDR2: SQVTM, ANQGSEA. The CDR3 totals 14 residues. Here the CDR3 DNA reads TGCAGCGTTGAGGGGTCACAGGGTAGCGACGAGCAGTACTTC. Encoded protein: CSVEGSQGSDEQYF.

This chain joins TRBV29-1 and TRBJ1-4; no definite D call. The CDR3 spans 13 residues. Germline CDR1 SQVTM, CDR2 ANQGSEA. Trimming left V 2 bases short and J 2 bases short, with 6 bases between. In nucleotides, the CDR3 is TGCAGCGTTGAAACTGATACTAATGAAAAACTGTTTTTT. Its translation is CSVETDTNEKLFF. Supplemented by reference TRBV29-1 and TRBJ1-4, the full variable domain reads SAVISQKPSRDICQRGTSLTIQCQVDSQVTMMFWYRQQPGQSLTLIATANQGSEATYESGFVIDKFPISRPNLTFSTLTVSNMSPEDSSIYLCSVETDTNEKLFFGSGTQLSVL.

This clone turned up a few times. The V gene is TRBV29-1, the J gene TRBJ2-7, with 8 bases fitting TRBD2. Losses at the gene ends were 7 bases for V and 5 bases for J; bases not matched to a gene: 10. Germline CDR1 SQVTM, CDR2 ANQGSEA. The CDR3 is 13 amino acids. The CDR3 DNA follows: TGCAGCGCATACAGCGGGGGCGCGGACGAGCAGTACTTC. Protein product: CSAYSGGADEQYF.

The V and J genes are TRBV30 and TRBJ2-7; a possible D gene is TRBD2 (6 bases). The CDR3 consists of 13 residues. V was trimmed by 2 bases and J by 2 bases, leaving 10 bases between them. In germline, CDR1 is GTSNPN, CDR2 SVGIG (reference sequence). CDR3 bases: TGTGCCTGGAGTCCGGGGGTTGCCTACGAGCAGTACTTC. As protein: CAWSPGVAYEQYF.

The chain has TRBV14 and TRBJ2-1; the D gene is possibly TRBD2 (5 bases). With 4 bases removed from V and 10 bases from J, the gap between germline ends came to 14 bases. Germline assignment: CDR1 SGHDN and CDR2 FVKESK. CDR3 length: 13 residues. CDR3 coding DNA: TGTGCCAGCAGCCGAATCCCGCCGGGAGAGCAGTTCTTC. Amino acids: CASSRIPPGEQFF.

The chain has TRBV9 and TRBJ2-7, with D perhaps assigned TRBD1 or TRBD2 (5 bases each). Looked up from germline, CDR1 is SGDLS and CDR2 is YYNGEE. V was trimmed by 0 bases and J by 0 bases, leaving 7 bases between them. This CDR3 is built from 14 residues. CDR3 amino acids: CASSVEGSSYEQYF. CDR3 coding DNA: TGTGCCAGCAGCGTAGAGGGGAGCTCCTACGAGCAGTACTTC.

The rearrangement joins TRBV14 to TRBJ2-1, with D uncertain. V lost 4 bases, J lost 6 bases, and 7 bases lay in between. The CDR3 is 12 residues long. Germline V lookup: CDR1 SGHDN, CDR2 FVKESK. The CDR3 nucleotides read TGTGCCAGCAGCCCAGGCGGCAATGAGCAGTTCTTC. Amino acids: CASSPGGNEQFF.

The J gene is TRBJ2-7, the V gene TRBV5-1; TRBD1 might be the D (6 bases). CDR1 and CDR2 (germline): SGHRS, YFSETQ. The CDR3 runs to 13 residues. The germline V and J ends were trimmed by 2 bases and 6 bases, with 12 bases remaining between them. This CDR3 is CASSFRGWGEQYF. CDR3 in DNA: TGCGCCAGCAGCTTCAGGGGTTGGGGCGAGCAGTACTTC.

This clone has only one observation. The chain combines TRBV29-1 with TRBJ2-7, with D possibly being TRBD1 or TRBD2 (5 bases each). This CDR3 is built from 16 residues. Germline-derived CDR1 and CDR2 are SQVTM and ANQGSEA. The V end was cut by 4 bases, the J end by 2 bases, with 21 bases between. The CDR3 spells CSVVWGWGSNAYEQYF. The CDR3 nucleotides are TGCAGCGTTGTATGGGGTTGGGGGTCAAATGCCTACGAGCAGTACTTC.

This clone was counted between two and nine times. The chain uses TRBV10-3 and TRBJ2-7; 7 bases fit TRBD2. Trimming cost V 5 bases and J 1 base; bases outside gene matches: 11. Germline V gene sequence: CDR1 ENHRY, CDR2 SYGVKD. The CDR3 loop spans 16 amino acids. This chain's CDR3 is CAISPSLAVGSYEQYF. The CDR3 coding sequence is TGTGCCATCAGTCCTTCCCTAGCGGTGGGGTCCTACGAGCAGTACTTC.

V usage is TRBV9 and J usage is TRBJ2-2; tentatively, D is TRBD2 (5 bases). The CDR3 has 12 amino acids. Looked up from germline, CDR1 is SGDLS and CDR2 is YYNGEE. V was cut by 2 bases and J by 7 bases, with 6 bases left in between. In DNA form, the CDR3 reads TGTGCCAGCAGCGTCGGGGTCGGGGAGCTGTTTTTT. This encodes CASSVGVGELFF. The variable domain in full, completed from reference TRBV9 and TRBJ2-2, reads DSGVTQTPKHLITATGQRVTLRCSPRSGDLSVYWYQQSLDQGLQFLIQYYNGEERAKGNILERFSAQQFPDLHSELNLSSLELGDSALYFCASSVGVGELFFGEGSRLTVL.

The V call is TRBV6-5, the J call TRBJ2-3; the D is unclear. Trimming pared 0 bases from V and 4 bases from J, leaving 11 bases between. Germline V gene data show CDR1 as MNHEY and CDR2 as SVGAGI. The CDR3 contains 15 residues. The CDR3 is CASSYSIRRADTQYF. CDR3 nucleotide sequence: TGTGCCAGCAGTTACTCGATAAGAAGGGCAGATACGCAGTATTTT.

At least ten counts were recorded for this clone. The CDR3 coding sequence is TGCGCCAGCAGCTCCGAACCCTACGAGCAGTACTTC. Translation gives CASSSEPYEQYF. The chain is built from TRBV5-1 and TRBJ2-7, with D hard to call. The CDR3 extends over 12 amino acids. Trimming stripped 3 bases from V and 2 bases from J, with 6 bases between. Germline loops: CDR1 SGHRS, CDR2 YFSETQ.

The V gene is TRBV7-9, the J gene TRBJ2-7; TRBD1 is a possible D gene (5 bases). Germline V lookup: CDR1 SEHNR, CDR2 FQNEAQ (reference sequence). The V gene lost 5 bases and the J gene lost 6 bases, with 20 bases spanning the gap. The CDR3 spans 15 residues. For the CDR3, the DNA is TGTGCCAGCAGCGCTGGCCCAGGGATTACGGTCGAGCAGTACTTC. Its translation is CASSAGPGITVEQYF.

This clone has more than one count but fewer than ten. The V gene is TRBV5-1, the J gene TRBJ2-7; D uncertain. V was cut by 4 bases and J by 3 bases, with 11 bases left in between. The CDR3 is made up of 13 amino acids. CDR1 is SGHRS, CDR2 YFSETQ, per germline. CDR3 sequence: CASSVDLNYEQYF. Here the CDR3 DNA reads TGCGCCAGCAGCGTAGACCTCAACTACGAGCAGTACTTC.

The V gene is TRBV9, the J gene TRBJ2-5; D may be TRBD1 (5 bases). CDR3 size: 14 residues. From germline, CDR1 is SGDLS and CDR2 YYNGEE. The V end was cut by 3 bases, the J end by 2 bases, with 11 bases between. The CDR3 loop reads CASSANRLQETQYF. The DNA for the CDR3 is TGTGCCAGCAGCGCAAACAGGCTACAAGAGACCCAGTACTTC.

This clone occurred a few times. The same CDR3 also results from other DNA sequences found in this sample. The CDR3, as DNA: TGCAGTGCACGCAGCTACAATGAGCAGTTCTTC. Its protein is CSARSYNEQFF. The rearrangement joins TRBV20-1 to TRBJ2-1; no clear D. The CDR3 consists of 11 residues. V lost 6 bases to trimming and J lost 3 bases, with 6 bases between them. Germline values: CDR1 DFQATT, CDR2 SNEGSKA (reference sequence).

V and J are TRBV5-4 and TRBJ2-7; no definite D call. This CDR3 spans 15 amino acids. The germline V gene has CDR1 SGHNT and CDR2 YYREEE (reference sequence). Trimming stripped 2 bases from V and 2 bases from J, with 14 bases between. Here the CDR3 DNA reads TGTGCCAGCAGCTTCGGACGTACACAAACCTACGAGCAGTACTTC. It is translated as CASSFGRTQTYEQYF.

A few counts support this clone. This sequence joins TRBV2 and TRBJ2-7, with D unclear. The V gene lost 0 bases and the J gene lost 0 bases, with 15 bases spanning the gap. CDR1 is SNHLY, CDR2 FYNNEI, per germline. This CDR3 has 17 residues. The CDR3 DNA reads as TGTGCCAGCAGTGAAGCGGTGGAAGGGATTAGCTCCTACGAGCAGTACTTC. Translation: CASSEAVEGISSYEQYF.

The chain uses TRBV11-2 and TRBJ2-1; TRBD2 aligns across 9 bases. Germline V lookup: CDR1 SGHAT, CDR2 FQNNGV. The CDR3 consists of 15 residues. J lost 2 bases, V lost 6 bases, and 5 bases had no gene match. CDR3 in amino acids: CASRVIAGAYNEQFF. The CDR3 DNA sequence: TGTGCCAGCAGGGTCATAGCGGGAGCCTACAATGAGCAGTTCTTC.

V and J are TRBV6-5 and TRBJ1-2; D gene uncertain. CDR3 size: 13 residues. CDR1 is MNHEY, CDR2 SVGAGI, per germline. V was cut by 2 bases and J by 4 bases, with 8 bases left in between. CDR3 sequence reads: CASSYRTSYGYTF. The CDR3 DNA reads as TGTGCCAGCAGTTACCGGACTTCCTATGGCTACACCTTC.